Listed below are T cell receptor beta chains from one sample, sequenced in a study of Graves' ophthalmopathy and Graves' hyperthyroidism. TCRdb re-called the multiplex PCR reads with MiXCR, one entry per CDR3 protein. The sample includes some 410,000 distinct CDR3 sequences, about 21% of them seen just once. Sequenced sample: peripheral blood. These receptors were obtained from a woman in her late teens or twenties with stable Graves' hyperthyroidism. The conserved cysteine and the conserved F or W are not part of the CDR3 here. Size is stated for part of the rows, as once, few or many counts, or as a class when the clone is expanded.

v_call	clone_size	j_call	cdr3_aa
TRBV12-3/TRBV12-4	many	TRBJ1-5	ASSLAGQGGQPQH
TRBV24-1	many	TRBJ2-2	ATSDPSGRALTGELF
TRBV6-1	many	TRBJ1-2	ASSENTGIVDGYT
TRBV9	many	TRBJ2-5	ASSVATRTSGIQETQY
TRBV6-5	many	TRBJ1-1	ASSYRGLDTEAF
TRBV12-3/TRBV12-4	many	TRBJ2-7	ASSLRLVGPYEQY
TRBV11-2	NA	TRBJ1-1	ASSLDGGATEAF
TRBV20-1	NA	TRBJ2-7	SARDGRTSGDQY
TRBV20-1	NA	TRBJ2-7	SATIPALYEQY
TRBV28	many	TRBJ2-3	ASSLTGTGRSDTQY
TRBV6-2/TRBV6-3	many	TRBJ1-5	ASLRGLQAWDQPQH
TRBV4-1	many	TRBJ1-2	ASSQPWGNRENYGYT
TRBV24-1	many	TRBJ2-7	ATSQEKGEQY